The 26 T cell receptor beta chains below were found in one sample sequenced in a study of monozygotic twins with inflammatory bowel disease. One entry per CDR3 protein, without DNA, is what TCRdb gives after re-calling the 5' RACE reads. The sample totals under 350,000 distinct CDR3 sequences. Source material: blood. The receptors here all came from a human donor with ulcerative colitis or Crohn's disease, or a healthy co-twin of an affected twin (not recorded which).

CDR3 region: CASRKQDRGGSPLHF. The rearrangement uses TRBV12-3 or TRBV12-4 and TRBJ1-6; the TCRdb call, TRBD1, lacks DNA for checking. The CDR3 covers 15 residues.

The V and J genes are TRBV20-1 and TRBJ1-5. The germline gives CDR1 DFQATT, CDR2 SNEGSKA (reference sequence). This CDR3 region has 12 residues. The CDR3: CSASDRNQPQHF.

This CDR3 is CASSPRAGFPYEQYF. J is TRBJ2-7 and V is TRBV6-2 or TRBV6-3; lacking DNA, the TRBD2 call made by TCRdb goes unchecked. The CDR3 runs to 15 residues. CDR1 is MNHEY and CDR2 is SVGEGT in the germline V gene.

The V gene is TRBV5-5, the J gene TRBJ1-6; TCRdb lists TRBD1, though no DNA is available to test this call. CDR3 length equals 13 residues. Looked up from germline, CDR1 is SGHKS and CDR2 is YYEKEE (reference sequence). The CDR3 loop reads CASSLDGIVPLHF.

The chain links TRBV27 to TRBJ1-2. The CDR3 is 15 amino acids. Per the germline V gene, CDR1 is MNHEY and CDR2 is SMNVEV (reference sequence). The CDR3 is CASSFVKGANYGYTF.

This rearrangement joins TRBV12-3 or TRBV12-4 to TRBJ2-2; TCRdb outputs TRBD2, but without DNA this stays unchecked. CDR3 length: 16 residues. This CDR3 reads CASRRTSGDNTGELFF.

The chain is built from TRBV19 and TRBJ2-5; TCRdb's D gene call, TRBD2, goes unchecked for lack of DNA. Germline V lookup: CDR1 LNHDA, CDR2 SQIVND (reference sequence). This CDR3 has 15 amino acids. The CDR3 sequence is CASSVGRADWETQYF.

The J gene is TRBJ2-4, the V gene TRBV5-4; TCRdb lists TRBD1, though no DNA is available to test this call. This CDR3 is 17 amino acids long. Germline V gene lookup returns CDR1 SGHNT and CDR2 YYREEE (reference sequence). The CDR3 here is CASSRNRGPEKGDIQYF. Using reference TRBV5-4 and TRBJ2-4 for the parts outside the CDR3, the full variable domain is ETGVTQSPTHLIKTRGQQVTLRCSSQSGHNTVSWYQQALGQGPQFIFQYYREEENGRGNFPPRFSGLQFPNYSSELNVNALELDDSALYLCASSRNRGPEKGDIQYFGAGTRLSVL.

The chain recombines TRBV19 with TRBJ2-2; the D call from TCRdb, TRBD1, cannot be confirmed without DNA. Germline V CDR1 and CDR2: LNHDA, SQIVND (reference sequence). This CDR3 contains 14 residues. The CDR3 protein is CASSIDRVGGELFF. The complete variable domain, with remaining parts taken from reference TRBV19 and TRBJ2-2, reads DGGITQSPKYLFRKEGQNVTLSCEQNLNHDAMYWYRQDPGQGLRLIYYSQIVNDFQKGDIAEGYSVSREKKESFPLTVTSAQKNPTAFYLCASSIDRVGGELFFGEGSRLTVL.

The genes are TRBV7-2 and TRBJ2-7; the D gene TCRdb calls, TRBD2, cannot be checked with no DNA. Germline V gene data show CDR1 as SGHTA and CDR2 as FQGNSA. The length of the CDR3 is 18 residues. The CDR3 here is CASSSKRTSGGVVYEQYF.

The genes are TRBV27 and TRBJ1-1. CDR3 length: 12 residues. Germline V lookup: CDR1 MNHEY, CDR2 SMNVEV (reference sequence). The CDR3 loop is CASCALNTEAFF.

The V and J genes are TRBV6-2 or TRBV6-3 and TRBJ2-5. The CDR3 spans 16 residues. Germline-derived CDR1 and CDR2 are MNHEY and SVGEGT. CDR3: CASSYSPQTIQETQYF.

The chain employs TRBV11-2 and TRBJ1-1. The CDR3 extends over 11 amino acids. Germline V gene lookup returns CDR1 SGHAT and CDR2 FQNNGV. CDR3 sequence reads: CASSFLTEAFF.

This sequence joins TRBV2 and TRBJ2-3; TCRdb returns TRBD1, unconfirmable since there is no DNA. The length of the CDR3 is 14 residues. Germline loops: CDR1 SNHLY, CDR2 FYNNEI. The chain's CDR3 is CASRGQGSTDTQYF.

The chain carries TRBV24-1 and TRBJ2-3; the D call of TRBD1 rests on TCRdb alone, since no DNA is present to check it. Germline CDR1 KGHDR, CDR2 SFDVKD. This CDR3 is 16 amino acids long. CDR3: CATSDPGQGRADTQYF.

V usage is TRBV2 and J usage is TRBJ2-1; TCRdb designates TRBD1, a call that cannot be tested without DNA. CDR1 SNHLY and CDR2 FYNNEI come from the germline V gene. The CDR3 runs 13 residues. This CDR3 reads CATGQFSYNEQFF.

This chain links TRBV2 with TRBJ2-2. The germline CDR1 and CDR2 sequences are SNHLY and FYNNEI. The length of the CDR3 is 12 residues. CDR3 protein: CASSVATGELFF.

The V gene is TRBV24-1, the J gene TRBJ2-7; TCRdb's D call, TRBD1, is unchecked because there is no DNA. CDR1 KGHDR and CDR2 SFDVKD come from the germline V gene. The CDR3 contains 14 residues. CDR3 amino acids: CATSPGQVGDEQYF.

The rearrangement links TRBV15 to TRBJ2-7; with no DNA, the TCRdb D assignment of TRBD2 cannot be verified. Germline values: CDR1 LNHNV, CDR2 YYDKDF (reference sequence). This CDR3 is built from 17 residues. The CDR3 protein is CATSRDQGRWGSDEQYF. Together with reference TRBV15 and TRBJ2-7, the CDR3 gives the full variable domain: DAMVIQNPRYQVTQFGKPVTLSCSQTLNHNVMYWYQQKSSQAPKLLFHYYDKDFNNEADTPDNFQSRRPNTSFCFLDIRSPGLGDTAMYLCATSRDQGRWGSDEQYFGPGTRLTVT.

The V call is TRBV12-3 or TRBV12-4, the J call TRBJ1-1; with no DNA, the TCRdb D assignment of TRBD1 cannot be verified. The CDR3 is made up of 13 amino acids. The CDR3 is CASSLTGDTEAFF.

This rearrangement joins TRBV18 to TRBJ1-1; TCRdb reports TRBD1, a call that lacks DNA to check it against. This CDR3 has 15 amino acids. Germline V gene sequence: CDR1 KGHSH, CDR2 LQKENI. The CDR3 loop is CASSPNQDSNTEAFF.

V usage is TRBV7-2 and J usage is TRBJ2-7; TCRdb reports TRBD1, a call that lacks DNA to check it against. The CDR3 extends over 15 amino acids. The germline V gene has CDR1 SGHTA and CDR2 FQGNSA. Here the CDR3 reads CASRTDRARGYEQYF.

This rearrangement joins TRBV7-9 to TRBJ1-2; there is no DNA to check the TCRdb D call of TRBD1. Germline CDR1 is SEHNR and CDR2 is FQNEAQ (reference sequence). CDR3 length: 13 amino acids. The chain's CDR3 is CASSLLTGYGYTF.

V gene TRBV20-1 combines with J gene TRBJ2-1; the TCRdb call, TRBD2, lacks DNA for checking. The CDR3 runs 13 residues. From germline, CDR1 is DFQATT and CDR2 SNEGSKA (reference sequence). CDR3 sequence: CSGGPSGYNEQFF.

The chain combines TRBV7-2 with TRBJ1-2; lacking DNA, the TRBD1 call made by TCRdb goes unchecked. The germline gives CDR1 SGHTA, CDR2 FQGNSA. The CDR3 totals 15 residues. The CDR3 sequence: CASSLGGQNLGGYTF.

This chain uses TRBV19 with TRBJ2-3; no DNA is available, so the TRBD2 call from TCRdb remains unchecked. The CDR3 contains 14 residues. Germline V gene sequence: CDR1 LNHDA, CDR2 SQIVND (reference sequence). This CDR3 is CATRTSGGSDTQYF.